This is a list of T cell receptor beta chains from one sample in a study of cytomegalovirus exposure and HLA in healthy donors. Produced via immunoSEQ multiplex PCR; TCRdb's table is partial and in-frame only. The sample includes fewer than 200,000 clones, approximately 84% of them seen just once. The sample comprised PBMCs. These receptors were collected from a female donor in good health and CMV-seronegative. Each CDR3 is given with its conserved first and last residue. D genes are given only for firm matches. A clone size is listed for some rows: how often the clone was seen (once, few, many), or a class if it is expanded.

j_call | clone_size | d_call | v_call | cdr3_aa | cdr3_nt
TRBJ2-3 | NA | TRBD1 | TRBV5-1 | CASSRQGAGTDTQYF | TGCGCCAGCAGCCGACAGGGGGCGGGCACAGATACGCAGTATTTT
TRBJ2-7 | NA | NA | TRBV7-2 | CASSLRGSYEQYF | TGTGCCAGCAGCCTCAGGGGATCCTACGAGCAGTACTTC
TRBJ2-7 | few | NA | TRBV5-1 | CASSLSGTRSYEQYF | TGCGCCAGCAGCTTATCCGGGACAAGGTCCTACGAGCAGTACTTC
TRBJ1-1 | NA | TRBD1 | TRBV7-9 | CASSGQGVNTEAFF | TGTGCCAGCAGCGGACAGGGCGTGAACACTGAAGCTTTCTTT
TRBJ2-3 | NA | NA | TRBV4-1 | CASSPQGGLTTDTQYF | TGCGCCAGCAGCCCCCAAGGGGGACTAACAACAGATACGCAGTATTTT
TRBJ2-2 | NA | NA | TRBV7-9 | CASSLYSGTGELFF | TGTGCCAGCAGCTTATACAGCGGCACCGGGGAGCTGTTTTTT
TRBJ2-7 | NA | NA | TRBV19 | CASSDPGHSSYEQYF | TGTGCCAGTAGCGATCCGGGACATAGCTCCTACGAGCAGTACTTC
TRBJ2-3 | NA | TRBD2 | TRBV6-5 | CASSRLAKDTQYF | TGTGCCAGCAGCCGACTAGCTAAAGATACGCAGTATTTT
TRBJ1-2 | NA | NA | TRBV7-9 | CSSGLLGDYGYTF | TGTTCCTCCGGCCTTTTGGGCGACTATGGCTACACCTTC
TRBJ2-5 | NA | NA | TRBV27 | CASGKIRDFQETQYF | TGTGCCAGCGGTAAGATACGGGACTTCCAAGAGACCCAGTACTTC
TRBJ1-5 | NA | NA | TRBV6-1 | CASTDTNQPQHF | TGTGCCAGCACGGACACCAATCAGCCCCAGCATTTT
TRBJ1-2 | NA | TRBD1 | TRBV7-6 | CASGQGRGYTF | TGTGCCAGCGGACAGGGAAGGGGCTACACCTTC
TRBJ2-7 | few | NA | TRBV19 | CASKIQGAEEQYF | TGTGCCAGTAAGATTCAGGGTGCTGAGGAGCAGTACTTC
TRBJ2-1 | NA | TRBD1 | TRBV18 | CASFRIQGASYNEQFF | TGTGCCAGCTTCAGAATCCAGGGGGCTTCCTACAATGAGCAGTTCTTC
TRBJ2-7 | NA | NA | TRBV14 | CASSPRTGPYEQYF | TGTGCCAGCAGCCCTCGCACAGGGCCCTACGAGCAGTACTTC
TRBJ1-5 | NA | TRBD1 | TRBV19 | CASSETGYNQPQHF | TGTGCCAGTAGCGAGACAGGGTATAATCAGCCCCAGCATTTT
TRBJ2-3 | NA | TRBD2 | TRBV7-2 | CASLPGGGTDTQYF | TGTGCCAGCCTCCCTGGGGGGGGCACAGATACGCAGTATTTT
TRBJ1-1 | NA | NA | TRBV5-1 | CASSLGEFLNTEAFF | TGCGCCAGCAGCTTGGGGGAGTTCCTGAACACTGAAGCTTTCTTT
TRBJ2-1 | NA | TRBD2 | TRBV19 | CASRTSGTRYNEQFF | TGTGCCAGTAGAACGAGCGGGACTAGATACAATGAGCAGTTCTTC
TRBJ1-1 | NA | NA | TRBV11-2 | CASSPSPDHTEAFF | TGTGCCAGCAGCCCCTCTCCAGATCACACTGAAGCTTTCTTT
TRBJ2-4 | NA | TRBD2 | TRBV4-2 | CASSPPWSRLAGVENIQYF | TGTGCCAGCAGCCCCCCCTGGTCTCGACTAGCGGGGGTCGAAAACATTCAGTACTTC
TRBJ2-7 | NA | NA | TRBV19 | CASSLGLASSYEQYF | TGTGCCAGTAGTTTGGGGCTAGCGAGCTCCTACGAGCAGTACTTC
TRBJ2-3 | NA | TRBD1 | TRBV4-1 | CASSLQGSSTDTQYF | TGCGCCAGCAGTCTACAGGGGTCCAGCACAGATACGCAGTATTTT
TRBJ1-4 | NA | NA | TRBV7-9 | CASSLGQAANEKLFF | TGTGCCAGCAGCTTAGGACAGGCGGCTAATGAAAAACTGTTTTTT
TRBJ2-7 | NA | TRBD1 | TRBV2 | CASSEGGRGYEQYF | TGTGCCAGCAGTGAAGGGGGCAGGGGGTACGAGCAGTACTTC
TRBJ2-7 | once | TRBD1 | TRBV6-5 | CASGPDRASSYEQYF | TGTGCCAGCGGGCCCGACAGGGCCAGCTCCTACGAGCAGTACTTC
TRBJ2-7 | few | TRBD2 | TRBV19 | CASSPGLAGLYEQYF | TGTGCCAGTAGTCCGGGACTAGCGGGGCTATACGAGCAGTACTTC
TRBJ1-4 | few | TRBD1 | TRBV28 | CASRLDRPNEKLFF | TGTGCCAGCAGATTGGACAGGCCGAATGAAAAACTGTTTTTT
TRBJ1-2 | NA | TRBD1 | TRBV2 | CASEAGQGAVYGYTF | TGTGCCAGCGAGGCAGGGCAGGGGGCCGTCTATGGCTACACCTTC
TRBJ1-5 | few | TRBD1 | TRBV4-1 | CASSQDWDRGGNQPQHF | TGCGCCAGCAGCCAAGATTGGGACAGGGGCGGCAATCAGCCCCAGCATTTT
TRBJ1-1 | NA | NA | TRBV11-3 | CASSRLGNTEAFF | TGTGCCAGCAGCCGACTCGGGAACACTGAAGCTTTCTTT
TRBJ1-2 | NA | NA | TRBV7-9 | CATSETRTVTSNYGYTF | TGTGCCACCTCCGAAACGCGGACAGTGACTTCTAACTATGGCTACACCTTC
TRBJ2-1 | NA | TRBD2 | TRBV15 | CATSVAGVGNEQFF | TGTGCCACCAGTGTAGCGGGAGTTGGCAATGAGCAGTTCTTC
TRBJ1-1 | NA | TRBD1 | TRBV4-1 | CASSVTRGRRMNTEAFF | TGCGCCAGCAGCGTTACAAGGGGGCGGCGAATGAACACTGAAGCTTTCTTT
TRBJ2-1 | NA | TRBD2 | TRBV5-4 | CASSYGTSAYNEQFF | TGTGCCAGCAGCTACGGGACTAGCGCGTACAATGAGCAGTTCTTC
TRBJ2-3 | NA | TRBD1 | TRBV9 | CASSADRDRFTDTQYF | TGTGCCAGCAGCGCAGACCGGGACAGGTTTACAGATACGCAGTATTTT
TRBJ2-3 | NA | NA | TRBV7-9 | CASSLVADTQYF | TGTGCCAGCAGCTTAGTCGCAGATACGCAGTATTTT
TRBJ2-1 | NA | TRBD2 | TRBV5-6 | CASSLLLAGDNEQFF | TGTGCCAGCAGCTTGTTACTAGCGGGAGACAATGAGCAGTTCTTC
TRBJ2-5 | NA | NA | TRBV5-1 | CASKEADQETQYF | TGCGCCAGCAAAGAGGCGGACCAAGAGACCCAGTACTTC
TRBJ2-5 | NA | TRBD1 | TRBV5-1 | CASSLIQHTGEETQYF | TGCGCCAGCAGCTTGATCCAGCACACAGGGGAAGAGACCCAGTACTTC
TRBJ2-7 | NA | NA | TRBV6-5 | CASSYSMGAVDYEQYF | TGTGCCAGCAGTTACTCGATGGGGGCCGTGGATTACGAGCAGTACTTC
TRBJ1-3 | NA | TRBD1 | TRBV7-8 | CASSLGTGGNTIYF | TGTGCCAGCAGCTTGGGGACAGGGGGAAACACCATATATTTT
TRBJ1-5 | once | NA | TRBV5-8 | CASSPRGSRSNQPQHF | TGTGCCAGCAGCCCCAGGGGCAGTCGGAGCAATCAGCCCCAGCATTTT
TRBJ1-1 | NA | NA | TRBV7-6 | CASSHGGENTEAFF | TGTGCCAGCAGCCACGGGGGGGAGAACACTGAAGCTTTCTTT
TRBJ2-7 | few | TRBD2 | TRBV27 | CASSGTSGAYEQYF | TGTGCCAGCAGTGGGACTAGCGGCGCCTACGAGCAGTACTTC
TRBJ1-1 | once | TRBD1 | TRBV4-3 | CASSQATGNVGATEAFF | TGCGCCAGCAGCCAAGCGACAGGGAACGTGGGAGCCACTGAAGCTTTCTTT
TRBJ2-3 | NA | TRBD2 | TRBV6-6 | CAGQRAGGYGDTQYF | TGTGCCGGCCAACGAGCGGGGGGGTATGGAGATACGCAGTATTTT
TRBJ2-7 | few | TRBD2 | TRBV9 | CASSLSGAFGYEQYF | TGTGCCAGCAGTCTTAGCGGGGCCTTCGGGTACGAGCAGTACTTC
TRBJ2-3 | few | NA | TRBV27 | CASSPTEKLDTQYF | TGTGCCAGCAGTCCGACAGAGAAATTAGATACGCAGTATTTT
TRBJ2-3 | NA | TRBD2 | TRBV7-3 | CASSLAGGTDTQYF | TGTGCCAGCAGCTTAGCGGGGGGAACAGATACGCAGTATTTT
TRBJ2-5 | NA | TRBD2 | TRBV5-1 | CASSAGLARETQYF | TGCGCCAGCAGCGCTGGACTAGCGAGGGAGACCCAGTACTTC
TRBJ2-5 | NA | TRBD1 | TRBV7-9 | CASSLPWDRNRPEETQYF | TGTGCCAGCAGCCTCCCCTGGGACAGAAACCGACCAGAAGAGACCCAGTACTTC
TRBJ2-7 | NA | TRBD2 | TRBV6-5 | CASSLTSGQLYEQYF | TGTGCCAGCAGTCTCACTAGCGGTCAACTTTACGAGCAGTACTTC